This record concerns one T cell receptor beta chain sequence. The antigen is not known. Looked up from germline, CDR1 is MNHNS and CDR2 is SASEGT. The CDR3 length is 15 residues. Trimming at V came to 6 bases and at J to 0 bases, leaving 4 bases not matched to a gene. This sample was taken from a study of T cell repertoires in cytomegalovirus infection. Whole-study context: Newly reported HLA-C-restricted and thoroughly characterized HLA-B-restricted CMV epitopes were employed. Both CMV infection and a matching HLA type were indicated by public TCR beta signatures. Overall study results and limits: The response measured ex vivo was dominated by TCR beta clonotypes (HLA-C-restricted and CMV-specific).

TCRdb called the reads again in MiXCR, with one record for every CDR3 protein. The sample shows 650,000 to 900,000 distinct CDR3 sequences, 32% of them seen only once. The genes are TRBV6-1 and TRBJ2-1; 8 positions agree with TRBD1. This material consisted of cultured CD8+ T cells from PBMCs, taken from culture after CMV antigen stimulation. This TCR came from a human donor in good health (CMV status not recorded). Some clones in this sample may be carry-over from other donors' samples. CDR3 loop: CASSWGQASYNEQFF. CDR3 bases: TGTGCCAGCAGCTGGGGACAGGCCTCCTACAATGAGCAGTTCTTC.